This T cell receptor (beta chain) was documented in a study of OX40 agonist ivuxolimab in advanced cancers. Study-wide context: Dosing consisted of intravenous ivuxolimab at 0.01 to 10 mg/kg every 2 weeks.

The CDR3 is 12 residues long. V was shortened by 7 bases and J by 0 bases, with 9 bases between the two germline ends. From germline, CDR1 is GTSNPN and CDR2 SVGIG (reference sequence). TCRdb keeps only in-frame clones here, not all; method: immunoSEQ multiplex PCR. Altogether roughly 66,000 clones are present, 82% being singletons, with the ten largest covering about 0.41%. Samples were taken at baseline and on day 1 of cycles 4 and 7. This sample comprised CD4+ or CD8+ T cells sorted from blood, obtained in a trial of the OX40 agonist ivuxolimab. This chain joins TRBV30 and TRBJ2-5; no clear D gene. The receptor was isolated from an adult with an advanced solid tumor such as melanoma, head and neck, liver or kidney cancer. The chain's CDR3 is CASARYQETQYF. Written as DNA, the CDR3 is TGTGCCTCGGCACGGTACCAAGAGACCCAGTACTTC.